This T cell receptor (beta chain) originates from a study of T cell responses to AZD1222 COVID-19 vaccine. Study-level background: Some second doses came at about 4 weeks and others at about 12 weeks; these were pooled. The study's findings and limits: Two AZD1222 doses significantly raised spike-specific TCR breadth and depth over controls.

V gave up 6 bases and J gave up 2 bases, with 8 bases separating them. The CDR3 extends over 13 amino acids. A word on this clone: As yet, its antigen is unknown.

Libraries were prepared by immunoSEQ multiplex PCR; TCRdb keeps only in-frame clonotypes and omits some of them. Counted here are about 78,000 clones, about 84% occurring once; the ten biggest clones make up about 3%. The gene calls are TRBV12-3 or TRBV12-4 and TRBJ1-5; D remains unclear. The source of this sequence is an adult in good health. Specimen: peripheral blood, collected on day 0 of AZD1222 vaccination. The CDR3 sequence is CASRPSGNQPQHF. DNA for the CDR3: TGTGCCAGCAGACCCTCGGGCAATCAGCCCCAGCATTTT.